The rows below give T cell receptor beta chains drawn from one sample of a study of blood T cell repertoires in COVID-19. Libraries were prepared by immunoSEQ multiplex PCR; TCRdb keeps only in-frame clonotypes and omits some of them. The sample records under 60,000 clones, approximately 89% being singletons. Sample: peripheral blood. These receptors all come from an elderly woman with acute or convalescent COVID-19. The CDR3 runs from the conserved cysteine through the conserved F or W. D genes are given only for firm matches. Rows give clone size only sometimes, using once, few, many, or a class for an expanded clone.

j_gene | d_gene | abundance | v_gene | CDR3aa | CDR3nt
TRBJ2-3 | TRBD1 | - | TRBV4-1 | CASSQGSGTVGDTQYF | TGCGCCAGCAGCCAAGGATCCGGGACAGTCGGAGATACGCAGTATTTT
TRBJ1-1 | TRBD1 | - | TRBV5-1 | CASSLIQGALNTEAFF | TGCGCCAGCAGCTTGATTCAGGGGGCCTTGAACACTGAAGCTTTCTTT
TRBJ2-1 | TRBD2 | - | TRBV5-1 | CASSSNNRTGGNEQFF | TGCGCCAGCAGCTCCAACAACAGAACGGGGGGCAATGAGCAGTTCTTC
TRBJ2-2 | - | - | TRBV7-2 | CASTLRARGNTGELFF | TGTGCCAGCACCCTAAGGGCCAGGGGGAACACCGGGGAGCTGTTTTTT
TRBJ2-4 | - | - | TRBV15 | CATESETVAKNIQYF | TGTGCCACCGAATCCGAGACAGTGGCCAAAAACATTCAGTACTTC
TRBJ1-2 | - | - | TRBV5-4 | CASSTENYGYTF | TGTGCCAGCAGCACTGAAAACTATGGCTACACCTTC
TRBJ1-3 | - | - | TRBV11-2 | CASSFSNSGNTIYF | TGTGCCAGCAGCTTTTCAAATTCTGGAAACACCATATATTTT
TRBJ1-3 | TRBD1 | - | TRBV10-3 | CAIRETGSENTIYF | TGTGCCATCAGAGAGACAGGGAGTGAAAACACCATATATTTT
TRBJ2-1 | TRBD2 | once | TRBV13 | CASSLASGGSYNEQFF | TGTGCCAGCAGCTTAGCTAGCGGGGGAAGTTACAATGAGCAGTTCTTC
TRBJ2-1 | TRBD2 | - | TRBV7-8 | CASSSQRGANEQFF | TGTGCCAGCAGCTCACAGCGGGGGGCCAATGAGCAGTTCTTC
TRBJ2-3 | - | - | TRBV19 | CASSDQGFFATDTQYF | TGTGCCAGTAGCGACCAGGGTTTTTTTGCGACAGATACGCAGTATTTT
TRBJ2-2 | TRBD2 | - | TRBV5-6 | CASSFPTSGGATGELFF | TGTGCCAGCTCCTTCCCTACTAGCGGGGGGGCCACCGGGGAGCTGTTTTTT
TRBJ2-7 | - | once | TRBV7-6 | CASSLARGWGDSYEQYF | TGTGCCAGCAGCTTAGCTAGGGGATGGGGGGACTCCTACGAGCAGTACTTC
TRBJ2-5 | - | - | TRBV5-1 | CASSLPSQETQYF | TGCGCCAGCAGCTTGCCCTCCCAAGAGACCCAGTACTTC
TRBJ2-7 | - | - | TRBV6-6 | CASSYSVDTSSYEQYF | TGTGCCAGCAGTTACTCGGTGGACACCAGCTCCTACGAGCAGTACTTC
TRBJ1-6 | TRBD1 | - | TRBV5-4 | CASSRQGDNSPLHF | TGTGCCAGCAGCAGACAGGGGGATAATTCACCCCTCCACTTT
TRBJ1-2 | - | - | TRBV6-1 | CASSDIRGGDYGYTF | TGTGCCAGCAGTGATATAAGGGGAGGAGACTATGGCTACACCTTC
TRBJ1-1 | - | once | TRBV7-9 | CASTAKGGFAMNTEAFF | TGTGCCAGCACCGCCAAAGGAGGGTTTGCTATGAACACTGAAGCTTTCTTT
TRBJ2-1 | TRBD2 | - | TRBV3-1/TRBV3-2 | CASSLLAGPYNEQFF | TGTGCCAGCAGTCTGCTAGCGGGTCCATACAATGAGCAGTTCTTC
TRBJ1-2 | - | - | TRBV5-1 | CASSSLGGVGGYTF | TGCGCCAGCAGCTCATTGGGGGGAGTAGGTGGCTACACCTTC
TRBJ1-3 | - | few | TRBV5-3 | CARSHTTGIGNTIYF | TGTGCCAGAAGTCACACCACAGGGATTGGAAACACCATATATTTT
TRBJ1-2 | - | - | TRBV7-9 | CASSLAGGDGYTF | TGTGCCAGCAGCTTAGCAGGGGGGGATGGCTACACCTTC
TRBJ1-1 | TRBD1 | - | TRBV5-4 | CASSATGARNTEAFF | TGTGCCAGCAGCGCGACAGGGGCCCGGAACACTGAAGCTTTCTTT
TRBJ2-5 | - | - | TRBV5-1 | CASSSWPGQQETQYF | TGCGCCAGCAGCTCCTGGCCAGGACAGCAAGAGACCCAGTACTTC
TRBJ2-5 | TRBD1 | - | TRBV18 | CASSPPDRAQETQYF | TGTGCCAGCTCACCCCCTGACAGGGCACAAGAGACCCAGTACTTC
TRBJ1-1 | - | - | TRBV3-1/TRBV3-2 | CASSEEGGSTEAFF | TGTGCCAGCAGCGAAGAGGGGGGTAGCACTGAAGCTTTCTTT
TRBJ1-2 | TRBD1 | - | TRBV19 | CVSRYPGQGYGYTF | TGTGTCAGTCGTTATCCGGGACAGGGATATGGCTACACCTTC
TRBJ1-3 | - | - | TRBV2 | CASSERYSGNTIYF | TGTGCCAGCAGTGAACGGTACTCTGGAAACACCATATATTTT
TRBJ1-1 | - | - | TRBV7-9 | CASSQSGANTEAFF | TGTGCCAGCAGCCAAAGCGGGGCGAACACTGAAGCTTTCTTT
TRBJ1-2 | - | - | TRBV9 | CASSVVEGYGYTF | TGTGCCAGCAGCGTAGTGGAGGGGTATGGCTACACCTTC
TRBJ1-6 | - | - | TRBV2 | CASSQGGDQSPLHF | TGTGCCAGCAGCCAAGGGGGGGACCAATCCCCCCTCCACTTT
TRBJ1-5 | - | - | TRBV19 | CASRGRSDQPQHF | TGTGCCAGTAGGGGGCGCTCGGATCAGCCCCAGCATTTT
TRBJ2-2 | TRBD1 | - | TRBV15 | CATSRVDRGRTGELFF | TGTGCCACCAGCAGAGTCGACAGGGGGCGAACCGGGGAGCTGTTTTTT
TRBJ2-3 | - | - | TRBV7-8 | CASSQGGATHAGTQYF | TGTGCCAGCAGCCAAGGGGGGGCTACTCACGCCGGTACGCAGTATTTT
TRBJ2-5 | TRBD1 | - | TRBV3-1/TRBV3-2 | CASRDRAGETQYF | TGTGCCAGCAGAGACAGGGCTGGAGAGACCCAGTACTTC
TRBJ2-1 | TRBD2 | - | TRBV7-2 | CASSWQRGGFNEQFF | TGTGCCAGCAGCTGGCAGCGGGGGGGCTTCAATGAGCAGTTCTTC
TRBJ1-2 | TRBD1 | - | TRBV6-5 | CASSYSGQGRGYTF | TGTGCCAGCAGTTACTCGGGACAGGGACGGGGCTACACCTTC
TRBJ2-3 | - | - | TRBV10-3 | CAISESALTQYF | TGTGCCATCAGTGAGTCGGCCCTTACGCAGTATTTT
TRBJ2-1 | - | - | TRBV7-2 | CASSHRALKSGQFF | TGTGCCAGCAGCCACCGGGCGCTTAAAAGCGGGCAGTTCTTC
TRBJ1-6 | - | - | TRBV5-5 | CASSRDSSYNSPLHF | TGTGCCAGCAGCCGAGACAGCTCCTATAATTCACCCCTCCACTTT
TRBJ2-4 | TRBD2 | once | TRBV14 | CASSRTSGSKNIQYF | TGTGCCAGCAGCCGGACTAGCGGTTCCAAAAACATTCAGTACTTC
TRBJ2-3 | - | - | TRBV19 | CASRPGSTVGDTQYF | TGTGCCAGCCGGCCAGGCAGTACGGTTGGAGATACGCAGTATTTT
TRBJ1-5 | - | - | TRBV19 | CASSMGGQGWNQPQHF | TGTGCCAGTAGTATGGGGGGTCAGGGTTGGAATCAGCCCCAGCATTTT
TRBJ1-6 | - | - | TRBV28 | CASRWGLGDSPLHF | TGTGCCAGCAGGTGGGGGCTGGGAGATTCACCCCTCCACTTT
TRBJ1-3 | - | - | TRBV3-1/TRBV3-2 | CASSPFSGNTIYF | TGTGCCAGCAGCCCTTTTTCTGGAAACACCATATATTTT
TRBJ2-3 | - | - | TRBV6-1 | CASSEGQGRGTDTQYF | TGTGCCAGCAGTGAAGGTCAGGGGCGTGGAACAGATACGCAGTATTTT
TRBJ2-2 | - | - | TRBV10-1 | CASSVGVTGELFF | TGCGCCAGCAGTGTCGGAGTAACCGGGGAGCTGTTTTTT
TRBJ1-1 | TRBD1 | - | TRBV5-1 | CASSLGPQGVRTEAFF | TGCGCCAGCAGCTTGGGTCCGCAGGGGGTGCGTACTGAAGCTTTCTTT
TRBJ1-5 | - | - | TRBV6-2/TRBV6-3 | CASSRGQISNQPQHF | TGTGCCAGCAGCCGAGGACAGATTAGCAATCAGCCCCAGCATTTT
TRBJ2-3 | TRBD2 | - | TRBV18 | CASSPGLAGGPSTDTQYF | TGTGCCAGCTCACCCGGACTAGCGGGGGGGCCTAGCACAGATACGCAGTATTTT
TRBJ2-7 | - | - | TRBV27 | CASSSSREQYF | TGTGCCAGCAGTTCGAGTCGCGAGCAGTACTTC
TRBJ1-1 | - | - | TRBV5-1 | CASSFPGGETEAFF | TGCGCCAGCAGCTTCCCCGGGGGGGAAACTGAAGCTTTCTTT
TRBJ1-6 | TRBD1 | - | TRBV5-1 | CASSWDREYSPLHF | TGCGCCAGCAGCTGGGACAGGGAGTATTCACCCCTCCACTTT
TRBJ1-2 | TRBD1 | - | TRBV28 | CASRTGNRGYTF | TGTGCCAGCAGGACAGGGAACAGAGGCTACACCTTC
TRBJ1-6 | - | - | TRBV27 | CASNFGISSNSPLHF | TGTGCCAGCAATTTCGGGATATCTTCAAATTCACCCCTCCACTTT
TRBJ1-5 | - | - | TRBV28 | CASTKDNRYSNQPQHF | TGTGCCAGCACTAAAGACAACCGATATAGCAATCAGCCCCAGCATTTT
TRBJ1-5 | - | - | TRBV27 | CASSPYNQPQHF | TGTGCCAGCAGTCCTTACAATCAGCCCCAGCATTTT
TRBJ1-5 | TRBD1 | - | TRBV28 | CASSYLPTGSQPQHF | TGTGCCAGCAGCTACTTACCGACAGGGAGCCAGCCCCAGCATTTT